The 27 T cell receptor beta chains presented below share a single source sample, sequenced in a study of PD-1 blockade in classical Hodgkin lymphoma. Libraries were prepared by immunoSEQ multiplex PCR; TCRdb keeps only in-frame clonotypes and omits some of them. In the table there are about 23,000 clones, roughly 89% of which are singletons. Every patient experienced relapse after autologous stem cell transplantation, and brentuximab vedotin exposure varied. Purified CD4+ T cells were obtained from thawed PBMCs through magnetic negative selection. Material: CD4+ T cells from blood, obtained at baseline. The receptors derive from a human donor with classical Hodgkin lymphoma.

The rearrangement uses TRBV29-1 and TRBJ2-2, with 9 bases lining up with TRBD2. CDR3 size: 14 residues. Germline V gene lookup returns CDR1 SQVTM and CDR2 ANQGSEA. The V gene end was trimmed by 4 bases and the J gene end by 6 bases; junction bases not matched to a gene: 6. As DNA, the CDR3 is TGCAGCGTTGGTCGCGGGGGGGCTTCCGGGGAGCTGTTTTTT. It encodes CSVGRGGASGELFF.

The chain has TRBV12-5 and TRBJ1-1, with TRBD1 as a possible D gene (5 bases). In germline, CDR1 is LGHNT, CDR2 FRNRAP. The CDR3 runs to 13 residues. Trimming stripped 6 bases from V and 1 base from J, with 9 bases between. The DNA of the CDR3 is TGTGCTAGTGGGTTGACAGCGAACACTGAAGCTTTCTTT. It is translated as CASGLTANTEAFF.

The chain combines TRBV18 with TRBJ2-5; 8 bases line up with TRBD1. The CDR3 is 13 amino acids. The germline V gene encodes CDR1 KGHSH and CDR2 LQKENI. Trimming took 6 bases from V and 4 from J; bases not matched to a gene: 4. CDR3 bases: TGTGCCAGCTCTCCCACAGGGGGAGAGACCCAGTACTTC. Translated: CASSPTGGETQYF.

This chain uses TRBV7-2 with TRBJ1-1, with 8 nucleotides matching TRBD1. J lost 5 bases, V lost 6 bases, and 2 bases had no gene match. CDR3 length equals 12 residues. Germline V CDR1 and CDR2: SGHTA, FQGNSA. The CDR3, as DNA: TGTGCCAGCAGGAGACAGGGGACTGAAGCTTTCTTT. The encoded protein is CASRRQGTEAFF. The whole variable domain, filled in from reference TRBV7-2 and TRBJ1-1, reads GAGVSQSPSNKVTEKGKDVELRCDPISGHTALYWYRQSLGQGLEFLIYFQGNSAPDKSGLPSDRFSAERTGGSVSTLTIQRTQQEDSAVYLCASRRQGTEAFFGQGTRLTVV.

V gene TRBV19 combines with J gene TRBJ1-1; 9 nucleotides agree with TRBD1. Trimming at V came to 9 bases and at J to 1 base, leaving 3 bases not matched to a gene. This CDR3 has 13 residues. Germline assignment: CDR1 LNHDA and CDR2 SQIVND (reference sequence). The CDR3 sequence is CASRTGENTEAFF. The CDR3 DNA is TGTGCCAGCCGGACAGGGGAGAACACTGAAGCTTTCTTT. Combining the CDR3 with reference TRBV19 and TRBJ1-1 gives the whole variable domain DGGITQSPKYLFRKEGQNVTLSCEQNLNHDAMYWYRQDPGQGLRLIYYSQIVNDFQKGDIAEGYSVSREKKESFPLTVTSAQKNPTAFYLCASRTGENTEAFFGQGTRLTVV.

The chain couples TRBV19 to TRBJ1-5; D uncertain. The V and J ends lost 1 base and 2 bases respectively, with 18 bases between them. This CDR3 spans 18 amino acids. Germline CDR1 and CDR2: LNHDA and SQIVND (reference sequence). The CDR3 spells CASSIGAPGISGNQPQHF. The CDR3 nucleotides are TGTGCCAGTAGTATAGGGGCTCCCGGGATTTCGGGCAATCAGCCCCAGCATTTT.

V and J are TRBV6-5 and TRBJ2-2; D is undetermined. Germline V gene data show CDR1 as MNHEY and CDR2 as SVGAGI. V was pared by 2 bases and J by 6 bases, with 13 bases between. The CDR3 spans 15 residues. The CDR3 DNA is TGTGCCAGCAGTTACAGTTGGTCCTCTCCCGGGGAGCTGTTTTTT. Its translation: CASSYSWSSPGELFF.

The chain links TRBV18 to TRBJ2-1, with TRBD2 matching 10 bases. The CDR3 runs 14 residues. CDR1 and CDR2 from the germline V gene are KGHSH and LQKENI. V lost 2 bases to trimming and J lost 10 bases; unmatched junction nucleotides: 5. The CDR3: CASSPGTSAGEQFF. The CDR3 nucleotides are TGTGCCAGCTCACCAGGGACTAGCGCGGGGGAGCAGTTCTTC.

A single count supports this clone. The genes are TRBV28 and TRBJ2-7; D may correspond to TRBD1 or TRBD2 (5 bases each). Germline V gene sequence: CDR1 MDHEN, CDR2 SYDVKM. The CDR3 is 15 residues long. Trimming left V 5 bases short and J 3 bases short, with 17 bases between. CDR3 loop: CASSHDSGGYYEQYF. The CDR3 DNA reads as TGTGCCAGCAGTCATGACAGCGGTGGTTACTACGAGCAGTACTTC. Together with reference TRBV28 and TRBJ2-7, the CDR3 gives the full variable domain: DVKVTQSSRYLVKRTGEKVFLECVQDMDHENMFWYRQDPGLGLRLIYFSYDVKMKEKGDIPEGYSVSREKKERFSLILESASTNQTSMYLCASSHDSGGYYEQYFGPGTRLTVT.

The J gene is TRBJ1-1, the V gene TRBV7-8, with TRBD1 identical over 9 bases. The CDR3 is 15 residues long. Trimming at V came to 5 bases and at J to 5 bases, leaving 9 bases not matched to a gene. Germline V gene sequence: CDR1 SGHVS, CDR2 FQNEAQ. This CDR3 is CASSRRPQGATEAFF. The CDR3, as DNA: TGTGCCAGCAGCCGACGTCCACAGGGGGCAACTGAAGCTTTCTTT.

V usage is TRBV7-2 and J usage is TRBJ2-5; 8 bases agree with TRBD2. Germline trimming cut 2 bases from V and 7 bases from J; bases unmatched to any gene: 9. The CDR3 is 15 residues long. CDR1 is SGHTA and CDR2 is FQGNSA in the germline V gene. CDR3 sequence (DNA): TGTGCCAGCAGCTTATCCGGGACTAGAGGGGCGACCCAGTACTTC. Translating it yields CASSLSGTRGATQYF.

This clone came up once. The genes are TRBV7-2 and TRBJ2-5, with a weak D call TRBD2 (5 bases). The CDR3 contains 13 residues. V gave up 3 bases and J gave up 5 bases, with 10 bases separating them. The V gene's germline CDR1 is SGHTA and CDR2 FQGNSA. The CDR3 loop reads CASSLPPGETQYF. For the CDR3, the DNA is TGTGCCAGCAGCTTGCCCCCGGGGGAGACCCAGTACTTC.

CDR3 DNA sequence: TGTGCCTGGAGTGGGAGGGGGCAGCGTCAGCCCCAGCATTTT. Amino acid sequence: CAWSGRGQRQPQHF. The chain has TRBV30 and TRBJ1-5, with 7 bases that match TRBD1. The ends lost 1 base at V and 6 bases at J; junction bases unmatched: 6. This CDR3 is 14 amino acids long. CDR1 is GTSNPN and CDR2 is SVGIG in the germline V gene (reference sequence).

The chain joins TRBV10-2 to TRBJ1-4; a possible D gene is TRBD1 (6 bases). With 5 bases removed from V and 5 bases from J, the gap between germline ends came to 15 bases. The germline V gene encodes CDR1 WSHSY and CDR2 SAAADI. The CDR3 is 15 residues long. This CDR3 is CASSSPGQTNEKLFF. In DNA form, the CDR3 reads TGCGCCAGCAGTTCTCCTGGACAGACGAATGAAAAACTGTTTTTT.

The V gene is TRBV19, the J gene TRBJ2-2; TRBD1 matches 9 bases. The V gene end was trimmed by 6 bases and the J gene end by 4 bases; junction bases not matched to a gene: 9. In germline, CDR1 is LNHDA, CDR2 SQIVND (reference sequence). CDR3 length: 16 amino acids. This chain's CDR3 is CASRAPGTGSTGELFF. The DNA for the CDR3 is TGTGCCAGTAGAGCTCCCGGGACAGGGAGCACCGGGGAGCTGTTTTTT.

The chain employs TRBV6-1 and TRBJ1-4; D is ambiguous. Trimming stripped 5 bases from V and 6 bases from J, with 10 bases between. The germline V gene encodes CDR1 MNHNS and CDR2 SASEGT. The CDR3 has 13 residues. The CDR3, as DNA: TGTGCCAGCAGTACGCATGCGGATGAAAAACTGTTTTTT. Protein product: CASSTHADEKLFF.

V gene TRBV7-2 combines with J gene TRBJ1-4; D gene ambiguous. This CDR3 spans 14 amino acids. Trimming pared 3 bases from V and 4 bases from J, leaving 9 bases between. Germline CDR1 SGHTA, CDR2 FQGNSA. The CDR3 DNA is TGTGCCAGCAGCTTGGGAGGCCTTAATGAAAAACTGTTTTTT. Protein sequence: CASSLGGLNEKLFF. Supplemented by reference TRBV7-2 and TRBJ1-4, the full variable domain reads GAGVSQSPSNKVTEKGKDVELRCDPISGHTALYWYRQSLGQGLEFLIYFQGNSAPDKSGLPSDRFSAERTGGSVSTLTIQRTQQEDSAVYLCASSLGGLNEKLFFGSGTQLSVL.

CDR3 loop: CASSPRTPGEKLFF. The CDR3 nucleotides are TGCGCCAGCAGCCCCCGGACACCCGGCGAAAAACTGTTTTTT. The rearrangement joins TRBV5-1 to TRBJ1-4, with a weak D call TRBD1 (5 bases). CDR1 is SGHRS, CDR2 YFSETQ, per germline. The CDR3 totals 14 residues. V lost 4 bases to trimming and J lost 8 bases, with 15 bases between them.

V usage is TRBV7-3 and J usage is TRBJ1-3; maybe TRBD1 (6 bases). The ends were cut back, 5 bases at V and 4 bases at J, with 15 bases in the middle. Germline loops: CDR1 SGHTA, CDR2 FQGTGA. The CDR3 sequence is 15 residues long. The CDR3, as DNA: TGTGCCAGCAGCACAGACGGGGGGCCCGGAAACACCATATATTTT. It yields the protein CASSTDGGPGNTIYF.

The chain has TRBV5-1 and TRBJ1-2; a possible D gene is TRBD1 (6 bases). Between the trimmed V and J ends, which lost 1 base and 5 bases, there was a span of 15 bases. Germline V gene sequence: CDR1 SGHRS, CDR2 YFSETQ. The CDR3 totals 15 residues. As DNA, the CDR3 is TGCGCCAGCAGCTTGAGAGCAGGGGAAACTTATGGCTACACCTTC. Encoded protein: CASSLRAGETYGYTF.

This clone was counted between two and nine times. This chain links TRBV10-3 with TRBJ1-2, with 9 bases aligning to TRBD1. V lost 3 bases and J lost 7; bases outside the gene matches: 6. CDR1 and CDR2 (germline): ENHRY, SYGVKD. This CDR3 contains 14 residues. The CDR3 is CAISDLQGAVGYTF. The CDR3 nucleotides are TGTGCCATCAGTGATCTACAGGGGGCGGTTGGCTACACCTTC.

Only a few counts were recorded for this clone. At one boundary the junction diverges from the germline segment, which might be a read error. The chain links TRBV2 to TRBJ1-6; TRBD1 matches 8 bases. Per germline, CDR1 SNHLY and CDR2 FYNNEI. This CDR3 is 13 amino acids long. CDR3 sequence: CASSDRSSGTGNF. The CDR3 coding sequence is TGTGCCAGCAGTGACCGATCATCCGGGACAGGCAACTTT. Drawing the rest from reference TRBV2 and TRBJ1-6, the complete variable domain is EPEVTQTPSHQVTQMGQEVILRCVPISNHLYFYWYRQILGQKVEFLVSFYNNEISEKSEIFDDQFSVERPDGSNFTLKIRSTKLEDSAMYFCASSDRSSGTGNFGNGTRLTVT.

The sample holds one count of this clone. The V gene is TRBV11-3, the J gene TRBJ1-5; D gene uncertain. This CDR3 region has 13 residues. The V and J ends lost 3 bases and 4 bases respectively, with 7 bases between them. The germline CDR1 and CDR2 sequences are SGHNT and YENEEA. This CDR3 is CASSFNGNQPQHF. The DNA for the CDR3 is TGTGCCAGCAGCTTCAACGGGAATCAGCCCCAGCATTTT.

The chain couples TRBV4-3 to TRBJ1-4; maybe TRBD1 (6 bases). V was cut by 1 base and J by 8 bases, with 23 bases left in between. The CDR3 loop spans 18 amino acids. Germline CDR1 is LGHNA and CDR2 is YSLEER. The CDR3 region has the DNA TGCGCCAGCAGCCAAGCCAGCTATACTACGACAGGTTCCGAAAAACTGTTTTTT. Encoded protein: CASSQASYTTTGSEKLFF.

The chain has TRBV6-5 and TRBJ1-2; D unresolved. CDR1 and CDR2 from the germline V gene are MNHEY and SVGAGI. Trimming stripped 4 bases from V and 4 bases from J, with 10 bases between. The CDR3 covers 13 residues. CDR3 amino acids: CASSSRLGYGYTF. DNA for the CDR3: TGTGCCAGCAGTTCCAGGCTGGGCTATGGCTACACCTTC.

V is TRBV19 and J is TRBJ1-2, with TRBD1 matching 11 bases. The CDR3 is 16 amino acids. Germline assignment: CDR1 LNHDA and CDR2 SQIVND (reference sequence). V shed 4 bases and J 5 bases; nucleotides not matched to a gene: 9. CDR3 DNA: TGTGCCAGTAGTAAAGGGGGACAGGGGGACCTATATGGCTACACCTTC. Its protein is CASSKGGQGDLYGYTF.

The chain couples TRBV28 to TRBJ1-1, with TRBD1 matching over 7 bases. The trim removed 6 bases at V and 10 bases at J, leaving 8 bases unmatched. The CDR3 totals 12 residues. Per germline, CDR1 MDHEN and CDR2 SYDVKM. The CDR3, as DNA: TGTGCCAGCAGATTCGACAGGGATGGAGCTTTCTTT. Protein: CASRFDRDGAFF.